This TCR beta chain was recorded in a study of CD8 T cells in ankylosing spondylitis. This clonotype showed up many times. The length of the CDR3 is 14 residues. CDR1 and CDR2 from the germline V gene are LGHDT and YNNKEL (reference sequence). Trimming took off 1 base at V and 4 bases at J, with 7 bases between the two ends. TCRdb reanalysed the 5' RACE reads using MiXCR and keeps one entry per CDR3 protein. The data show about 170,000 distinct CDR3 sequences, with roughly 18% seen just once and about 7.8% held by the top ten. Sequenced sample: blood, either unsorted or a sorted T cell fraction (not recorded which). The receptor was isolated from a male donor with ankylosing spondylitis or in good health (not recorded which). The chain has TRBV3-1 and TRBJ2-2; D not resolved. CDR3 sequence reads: CASSQGQITGELFF. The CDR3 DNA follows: TGTGCCAGCAGCCAAGGCCAGATCACCGGGGAGCTGTTTTTT. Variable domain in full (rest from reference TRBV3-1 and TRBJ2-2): DTAVSQTPKYLVTQMGNDKSIKCEQNLGHDTMYWYKQDSKKFLKIMFSYNNKELIINETVPNRFSPKSPDKAHLNLHINSLELGDSAVYFCASSQGQITGELFFGEGSRLTVL.